These 3 T cell receptor beta chains originate from one sample sequenced in a study of PD-1 blockade in classical Hodgkin lymphoma. Some clones are missing from TCRdb's copy, which holds only in-frame ones; the method was immunoSEQ multiplex PCR. The sample has some 39,000 clones, about nine tenths seen once; the top ten hold 8% to 10%. Brentuximab vedotin exposure varied, and every patient relapsed after autologous stem cell transplantation. The sequencing used peripheral blood mononuclear cells (PBMCs), collected at baseline. The origin of the receptors is a human donor with classical Hodgkin lymphoma.

The chain combines TRBV11-2 with TRBJ2-3; either TRBD1 or TRBD2 may supply D (6 bases each). This CDR3 has 15 amino acids. Trimming took off 1 base at V and 3 bases at J, with 11 bases between the two ends. From germline, CDR1 is SGHAT and CDR2 FQNNGV. Here the CDR3 DNA reads TGTGCCAGCAGCTTAGTCGGGGGCCCAACAGATACGCAGTATTTT. It translates to CASSLVGGPTDTQYF.

The chain recombines TRBV11-2 with TRBJ1-1; D is unresolved. CDR1 and CDR2 (germline): SGHAT, FQNNGV. The CDR3 loop spans 11 amino acids. Trimming removed 6 bases at V and 4 bases at J, with 6 bases between. CDR3 residues: CASSSSTEAFF. CDR3 DNA sequence: TGTGCCAGCAGTAGTAGCACTGAAGCTTTCTTT.

The V call is TRBV28, the J call TRBJ2-7, with 8 nucleotides matching TRBD1. With V trimmed by 9 bases and J by 6 bases, 13 bases remained unmatched. Germline V gives CDR1 MDHEN, CDR2 SYDVKM. This CDR3 is 14 amino acids long. CDR3 DNA sequence: TGTGCCAGTCGACGTGGGACAGGAGTTCGCGAGCAGTACTTC. This encodes CASRRGTGVREQYF.